These T cell receptor beta chains were read from a single sample in a study of shared clonotypes between healthy human individuals. Generated by immunoSEQ multiplex PCR, the TCRdb table keeps only in-frame clones and is missing some. The table records 2.3 million or so clones, 85% to 95% of them present only once. Sequenced sample: naive CD4+ T cells from PBMCs. Receptor source: a man aged 18 to 35 in good health. Some clones in this sample may be carry-over from other donors' samples. Each CDR3 is given with its conserved first and last residue. The order of the fields is D gene, J gene, V gene, CDR3 DNA, CDR3 protein. A D gene is named only where the DNA matches it firmly.

>-|TRBJ1-4|TRBV6-1
TGTGCCAGCAGCCACGGGGGCAGGGATAATGAAAAACTGTTTTTT
CASSHGGRDNEKLFF
>-|TRBJ2-7|TRBV5-1
TGCGCCAGCAGCTTGGTATGGCTGGGGCAGGGAGTTCACGAGCAGTACTTC
CASSLVWLGQGVHEQYF
>-|TRBJ2-2|TRBV6-6
TGTGCCACCTGGGGCACAGGTGCCACCGGGGAGCTGTTTTTT
CATWGTGATGELFF
>-|TRBJ2-5|TRBV7-9
TGTGCCAGCAGCGGGGACATGCTAGAGACCCAGTACTTC
CASSGDMLETQYF
>-|TRBJ2-3|TRBV27
TGTGCCAGCAGGCTAGCCGGAAAGGAAGATACGCAGTATTTT
CASRLAGKEDTQYF
>TRBD1|TRBJ1-2|TRBV7-9
TGTGCCAGCAGCCCAAGACAGGGGACCCACTATGGCTACACCTTC
CASSPRQGTHYGYTF
>-|TRBJ1-1|TRBV2
TGTGCCAGCAGCCCCCGGGGTACCAACACTGAAGCTTTCTTT
CASSPRGTNTEAFF
>TRBD1|TRBJ2-2|TRBV5-1
TGCGCCACCTCGTCAGGGGGCGCGAACACCGGGGAGCTGTTTTTT
CATSSGGANTGELFF
>-|TRBJ1-2|TRBV9
TGTGCCAGCAGCGTACTTACAGGGTTCGACGGCTACACCTTC
CASSVLTGFDGYTF
>-|TRBJ2-1|TRBV28
TGTGCCAGCAGGGGAAACAGGGAGGGGTACAATGAGCAGTTCTTC
CASRGNREGYNEQFF
>-|TRBJ2-7|TRBV7-2
TGTGCCAGCAGCTCAAGATCGTACGAGCAGTACTTC
CASSSRSYEQYF